These T cell receptor beta chains were read from a single sample in a study of T and B cells in COVID-19 patients. TCRdb re-called the multiplex PCR reads with MiXCR, one entry per CDR3 protein. This sample has roughly 10,000 distinct CDR3 sequences, with around a third found just once. The sample consisted of blood. The origin of the receptors is a human donor with active COVID-19. Both conserved end residues are part of each CDR3. The D gene is left open where the match is weak. Expanded clones are given a class, and other clones once, few, many or no size at all.

d_call: -
v_call: TRBV19
j_call: TRBJ2-6
clone_size: medium-sized
cdr3_aa: CASSGYHSGANVLTF
cdr3_nt: TGTGCCAGTAGCGGTTACCACTCTGGGGCCAACGTCCTGACTTTC

d_call: -
v_call: TRBV4-2
j_call: TRBJ2-3
clone_size: -
cdr3_aa: CASSQDSSTDTQYF
cdr3_nt: TGCGCCAGCAGCCAAGACAGTAGCACAGATACGCAGTATTTT

d_call: TRBD2
v_call: TRBV20-1
j_call: TRBJ2-7
clone_size: -
cdr3_aa: CSAPLLAGTPGEQYF
cdr3_nt: TGCAGTGCCCCTCTACTAGCGGGGACCCCTGGGGAGCAGTACTTC

d_call: -
v_call: TRBV29-1
j_call: TRBJ2-1
clone_size: -
cdr3_aa: CSVEDSLTAGGYNEQFF
cdr3_nt: TGCAGCGTTGAAGATAGCCTGACGGCGGGCGGCTACAATGAGCAGTTCTTC

d_call: TRBD1
v_call: TRBV10-1
j_call: TRBJ1-2
clone_size: few
cdr3_aa: CASSESLGQSYGYTF
cdr3_nt: TGCGCCAGCAGTGAGTCGCTGGGACAGAGTTATGGCTACACCTTC

d_call: TRBD1
v_call: TRBV7-2
j_call: TRBJ1-5
clone_size: medium-sized
cdr3_aa: CASSGGTGWDQPQHF
cdr3_nt: TGTGCCAGCAGCGGTGGGACAGGATGGGATCAGCCCCAGCATTTT

d_call: TRBD1
v_call: TRBV7-6
j_call: TRBJ1-4
clone_size: -
cdr3_aa: CASSLGQGAGEKLFF
cdr3_nt: TGTGCCAGCAGCTTAGGACAGGGGGCAGGTGAAAAACTGTTTTTT

d_call: -
v_call: TRBV6-5
j_call: TRBJ2-2
clone_size: -
cdr3_aa: CASNPERGRTGELFF
cdr3_nt: TGTGCCAGCAACCCCGAAAGGGGCCGCACCGGGGAGCTGTTTTTT

d_call: -
v_call: TRBV6-5
j_call: TRBJ1-2
clone_size: -
cdr3_aa: CASRGWKYYGYTF
cdr3_nt: TGTGCCAGCAGAGGGTGGAAATACTATGGCTACACCTTC

d_call: -
v_call: TRBV6-1
j_call: TRBJ1-3
clone_size: -
cdr3_aa: CASSSGRLPGNTIYF
cdr3_nt: TGTGCCAGCAGCTCCGGACGTCTACCAGGAAACACCATATATTTT

d_call: -
v_call: TRBV5-1
j_call: TRBJ2-3
clone_size: few
cdr3_aa: CASSDTVRGASTDTQYF
cdr3_nt: TGCGCCAGCAGCGACACTGTAAGGGGAGCAAGCACAGATACGCAGTATTTT

d_call: TRBD1
v_call: TRBV12-3/TRBV12-4
j_call: TRBJ2-1
clone_size: -
cdr3_aa: CASSSRDRGGNEQFF
cdr3_nt: TGTGCCAGCAGTTCCCGGGACAGGGGGGGGAATGAGCAGTTCTTC

d_call: TRBD1
v_call: TRBV15
j_call: TRBJ1-1
clone_size: -
cdr3_aa: CATSRDRGPNTEAFF
cdr3_nt: TGTGCCACCAGCCGGGACAGGGGGCCGAACACTGAAGCTTTCTTT

d_call: -
v_call: TRBV19
j_call: TRBJ1-1
clone_size: -
cdr3_aa: CASSPGTISTEAFF
cdr3_nt: TGTGCCAGTAGTCCCGGGACGATCAGCACTGAAGCTTTCTTT

d_call: TRBD1
v_call: TRBV5-1
j_call: TRBJ1-2
clone_size: -
cdr3_aa: CASSDGQGYYGYTF
cdr3_nt: TGCGCCAGCAGCGATGGACAGGGGTACTATGGCTACACCTTC

d_call: -
v_call: TRBV29-1
j_call: TRBJ1-1
clone_size: few
cdr3_aa: CSVEMPNTEAFF
cdr3_nt: TGCAGCGTTGAAATGCCGAACACTGAAGCTTTCTTT

d_call: -
v_call: TRBV10-3
j_call: TRBJ1-1
clone_size: few
cdr3_aa: CAISEGVGGGEAFF
cdr3_nt: TGTGCCATCAGTGAGGGCGTTGGGGGAGGTGAAGCTTTCTTT

d_call: TRBD1
v_call: TRBV18
j_call: TRBJ2-1
clone_size: -
cdr3_aa: CASSPQGAPNEQFF
cdr3_nt: TGTGCCAGCTCACCTCAGGGGGCGCCGAATGAGCAGTTCTTC

d_call: TRBD1
v_call: TRBV20-1
j_call: TRBJ2-2
clone_size: -
cdr3_aa: CSAREPTGGAGELFF
cdr3_nt: TGCAGTGCTAGAGAGCCGACAGGGGGGGCCGGGGAGCTGTTTTTT

d_call: -
v_call: TRBV12-5
j_call: TRBJ2-3
clone_size: -
cdr3_aa: CASGLGLGSDPDTQYF
cdr3_nt: TGTGCTAGTGGTTTGGGCCTGGGGTCCGATCCAGATACGCAGTATTTT

d_call: TRBD1
v_call: TRBV7-6
j_call: TRBJ2-3
clone_size: -
cdr3_aa: CASRRDSQDTQYF
cdr3_nt: TGTGCCAGCAGACGGGACAGCCAGGATACGCAGTATTTT

d_call: -
v_call: TRBV7-6
j_call: TRBJ2-2
clone_size: -
cdr3_aa: CASSALETSGELFF
cdr3_nt: TGTGCCAGCAGCGCCCTAGAAACGTCCGGGGAGCTGTTTTTT

d_call: TRBD1
v_call: TRBV29-1
j_call: TRBJ2-1
clone_size: -
cdr3_aa: CSVDTGTEHNEQFF
cdr3_nt: TGCAGCGTTGATACCGGGACAGAGCACAATGAGCAGTTCTTC

d_call: -
v_call: TRBV7-9
j_call: TRBJ1-2
clone_size: -
cdr3_aa: CASSLVSGNYGYTF
cdr3_nt: TGTGCCAGCAGCTTAGTGTCAGGGAACTATGGCTACACCTTC

d_call: TRBD1
v_call: TRBV6-5
j_call: TRBJ1-4
clone_size: -
cdr3_aa: CASSLGTGNEKLFF
cdr3_nt: TGTGCCAGCAGTTTGGGGACAGGGAATGAAAAACTGTTTTTT

d_call: -
v_call: TRBV6-1
j_call: TRBJ2-7
clone_size: -
cdr3_aa: CASSEALGEQYF
cdr3_nt: TGTGCCAGCAGTGAAGCGCTAGGAGAGCAGTACTTC

d_call: TRBD1
v_call: TRBV27
j_call: TRBJ1-2
clone_size: -
cdr3_aa: CASSLSNRGNYGYTF
cdr3_nt: TGTGCCAGCAGTTTATCGAACAGGGGGAACTATGGCTACACCTTC

d_call: TRBD2
v_call: TRBV19
j_call: TRBJ2-2
clone_size: medium-sized
cdr3_aa: CASSTGTSGYTGELFF
cdr3_nt: TGTGCCAGTAGTACAGGGACTAGCGGGTACACCGGGGAGCTGTTTTTT

d_call: TRBD1
v_call: TRBV29-1
j_call: TRBJ1-1
clone_size: -
cdr3_aa: CSVSHGQGGPEAFF
cdr3_nt: TGCAGCGTTTCCCATGGACAGGGTGGGCCTGAAGCTTTCTTT

d_call: TRBD2
v_call: TRBV6-5
j_call: TRBJ2-5
clone_size: -
cdr3_aa: CASSSSGGQETQYF
cdr3_nt: TGTGCCAGCAGTAGTAGCGGGGGTCAAGAGACCCAGTACTTC

d_call: TRBD1
v_call: TRBV12-3/TRBV12-4
j_call: TRBJ1-4
clone_size: -
cdr3_aa: CASSLGTGGALGNEKLFF
cdr3_nt: TGTGCCAGCAGTTTAGGGACAGGGGGCGCCTTGGGTAATGAAAAACTGTTTTTT

d_call: -
v_call: TRBV15
j_call: TRBJ2-3
clone_size: medium-sized
cdr3_aa: CATSRDVGIRTDTQYF
cdr3_nt: TGTGCCACCAGCAGAGATGTAGGAATTCGCACAGATACGCAGTATTTT

d_call: -
v_call: TRBV19
j_call: TRBJ1-5
clone_size: -
cdr3_aa: CASSNPQGTQPQHF
cdr3_nt: TGTGCCAGTAGTAATCCTCAGGGGACGCAGCCCCAGCATTTT

d_call: -
v_call: TRBV12-3/TRBV12-4
j_call: TRBJ1-6
clone_size: -
cdr3_aa: CASSLTGINSPLHF
cdr3_nt: TGTGCCAGCAGTCTAACAGGGATTAATTCACCCCTCCACTTT

d_call: TRBD1
v_call: TRBV5-5
j_call: TRBJ2-1
clone_size: -
cdr3_aa: CASSLVQTGASYNEQFF
cdr3_nt: TGTGCCAGCAGCTTGGTACAGACAGGGGCGTCCTACAATGAGCAGTTCTTC

d_call: -
v_call: TRBV11-1
j_call: TRBJ2-5
clone_size: -
cdr3_aa: CASSPRQSLKETQYF
cdr3_nt: TGTGCCAGCAGCCCCAGACAGAGCCTAAAGGAGACCCAGTACTTC

d_call: TRBD1
v_call: TRBV19
j_call: TRBJ1-5
clone_size: few
cdr3_aa: CASSIQGAPNQPQHF
cdr3_nt: TGTGCCAGTAGTATACAGGGGGCCCCCAATCAGCCCCAGCATTTT

d_call: TRBD1
v_call: TRBV11-1
j_call: TRBJ1-6
clone_size: medium-sized
cdr3_aa: CASSLEGGLDNSPLHF
cdr3_nt: TGTGCCAGCAGCTTAGAAGGGGGCCTCGATAATTCACCCCTCCACTTT

d_call: -
v_call: TRBV5-6
j_call: TRBJ2-3
clone_size: few
cdr3_aa: CASRTGTSTDTQYF
cdr3_nt: TGTGCCAGCCGGACGGGGACTAGCACAGATACGCAGTATTTT

d_call: -
v_call: TRBV19
j_call: TRBJ2-6
clone_size: medium-sized
cdr3_aa: CASSPSGTVSSGANVLTF
cdr3_nt: TGTGCCAGTAGTCCCTCCGGGACGGTAAGCTCTGGGGCCAACGTCCTGACTTTC

d_call: -
v_call: TRBV29-1
j_call: TRBJ2-3
clone_size: medium-sized
cdr3_aa: CSVEGTGGTDTQYF
cdr3_nt: TGCAGCGTTGAGGGGACTGGCGGCACAGATACGCAGTATTTT